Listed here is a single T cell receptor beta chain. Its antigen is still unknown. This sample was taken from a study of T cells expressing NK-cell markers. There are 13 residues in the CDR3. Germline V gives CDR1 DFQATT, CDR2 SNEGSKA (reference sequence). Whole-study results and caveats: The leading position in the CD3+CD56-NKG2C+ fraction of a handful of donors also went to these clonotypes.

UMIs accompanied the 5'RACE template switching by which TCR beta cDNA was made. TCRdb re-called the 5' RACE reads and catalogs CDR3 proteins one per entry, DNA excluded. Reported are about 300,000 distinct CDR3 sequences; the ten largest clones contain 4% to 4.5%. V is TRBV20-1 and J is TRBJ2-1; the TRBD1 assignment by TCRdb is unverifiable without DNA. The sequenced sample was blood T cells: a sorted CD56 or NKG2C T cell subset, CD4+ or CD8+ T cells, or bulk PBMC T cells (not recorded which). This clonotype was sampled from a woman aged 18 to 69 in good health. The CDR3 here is CSAHRGVRSEQFF.